One sample yielded the 22 T cell receptor beta chains listed below, sequenced in a study of shared clonotypes between healthy human individuals. Assay: immunoSEQ multiplex PCR; the TCRdb copy retains only in-frame clones and omits some. The sample lists roughly 700,000 clones, about 74% occurring once. The sample comprised memory CD4+ T cells sorted from blood. Subset denoted: CD45RA-negative fraction. Receptors were obtained from a woman in her 30s in good health.

This chain connects TRBV7-2 to TRBJ1-2, with D possibly being TRBD1 (6 bases). The CDR3 is made up of 14 amino acids. Trimming cost V 5 bases and J 3 bases, with 13 bases left between them. The germline gives CDR1 SGHTA, CDR2 FQGNSA. CDR3 protein: CASSERGTYYGYTF. The CDR3 coding sequence is TGTGCCAGCAGCGAGAGGGGGACTTACTATGGCTACACCTTC.

The rearrangement joins TRBV30 to TRBJ2-5, with D hard to call. CDR1 GTSNPN and CDR2 SVGIG come from the germline V gene (reference sequence). This CDR3 comprises 11 residues. V lost 1 base to trimming and J lost 11 bases, with 11 bases between them. CDR3 DNA sequence: TGTGCCTGGAGTGCCGTAAGAGAGCAGTACTTC. The encoded protein is CAWSAVREQYF.

The rearrangement links TRBV9 to TRBJ1-2, with D possibly TRBD1 on 5 matching bases. The CDR3 length is 17 residues. The germline V gene encodes CDR1 SGDLS and CDR2 YYNGEE. V lost 0 bases and J lost 6, with 21 bases in between. CDR3 coding DNA: TGTGCCAGCAGCGTAGAGGAGACGGTGCTCGGGGGGAATGGCTACACCTTC. The encoded protein is CASSVEETVLGGNGYTF.

This chain uses TRBV28 with TRBJ2-1; D is possibly TRBD1 or TRBD2 (5 bases each). The CDR3 totals 13 residues. The V end lost 4 bases, the J end lost 9 bases, and 13 bases lay between the germline ends. From germline, CDR1 is MDHEN and CDR2 SYDVKM. The CDR3: CASSSGTGGEQFF. In nucleotides, the CDR3 is TGTGCCAGCAGTTCGGGGACCGGCGGTGAGCAGTTCTTC.

The chain links TRBV11-2 to TRBJ1-3; D possibly corresponds to TRBD1 (6 bases). The CDR3 extends over 13 amino acids. V lost 1 base and J lost 9, with 10 bases in between. The germline V gene encodes CDR1 SGHAT and CDR2 FQNNGV. CDR3 DNA sequence: TGTGCCAGCAGCTTAGCCGGGGGCAGCACCATATATTTT. This codes for CASSLAGGSTIYF.

DNA for the CDR3: TGTGCCAGCAGCAAAGGGACAGGGGTGAATGGGGCACTAGTCTATGGCTACACCTTC. Protein: CASSKGTGVNGALVYGYTF. This rearrangement joins TRBV27 to TRBJ1-2; 10 bases align to TRBD1. This CDR3 has 19 residues. Germline CDR1 is MNHEY and CDR2 is SMNVEV (reference sequence). With 6 bases clipped from V and 4 bases from J, the junction kept 20 bases outside the gene matches.

The chain uses TRBV11-2 and TRBJ2-2; D tentatively reads TRBD1 or TRBD2 (5 bases each). Trimming pared 0 bases from V and 3 bases from J, leaving 11 bases between. The CDR3 is 16 residues long. Germline V CDR1 and CDR2: SGHAT, FQNNGV. The CDR3 nucleotides read TGTGCCAGCAGCTTAGATCTACAGGAGGACACCGGGGAGCTGTTTTTT. It specifies CASSLDLQEDTGELFF. Full variable domain (missing parts from reference TRBV11-2 and TRBJ2-2): EAGVAQSPRYKIIEKRQSVAFWCNPISGHATLYWYQQILGQGPKLLIQFQNNGVVDDSQLPKDRFSAERLKGVDSTLKIQPAKLEDSAVYLCASSLDLQEDTGELFFGEGSRLTVL.

The V gene is TRBV18, the J gene TRBJ2-1; D possibly corresponds to TRBD2 (7 bases). Germline lookup yields CDR1 KGHSH and CDR2 LQKENI. The CDR3 runs 12 residues. Trimming took off 5 bases at V and 12 bases at J, with 14 bases between the two ends. The CDR3 nucleotides read TGTGCCAGCTCAGATACAGGGAGGGTGCAGTTCTTC. Amino acid sequence: CASSDTGRVQFF.

The genes are TRBV28 and TRBJ1-1, with TRBD1 matching over 7 bases. The CDR3 is made up of 16 amino acids. The V gene end was trimmed by 4 bases and the J gene end by 2 bases; junction bases not matched to a gene: 10. Germline values: CDR1 MDHEN, CDR2 SYDVKM. CDR3 in amino acids: CASSSDRTQTNTEAFF. Here the CDR3 DNA reads TGTGCCAGCAGTTCGGACAGGACCCAAACTAACACTGAAGCTTTCTTT. The variable domain in full, completed from reference TRBV28 and TRBJ1-1, reads DVKVTQSSRYLVKRTGEKVFLECVQDMDHENMFWYRQDPGLGLRLIYFSYDVKMKEKGDIPEGYSVSREKKERFSLILESASTNQTSMYLCASSSDRTQTNTEAFFGQGTRLTVV.

This clone was seen a handful of times. J is TRBJ1-3 and V is TRBV30, with TRBD1 matching 7 bases. CDR1 and CDR2 (germline): GTSNPN, SVGIG (reference sequence). The CDR3 totals 12 residues. V shed 2 bases, J shed 11 bases, and the junction held 6 bases outside the gene matches. CDR3: CAWSSTGYAIYF. CDR3 DNA: TGTGCCTGGAGTTCGACAGGGTATGCCATATATTTT.

The chain is built from TRBV14 and TRBJ2-3; a weak D match, TRBD1 (6 bases). The length of the CDR3 is 14 residues. CDR1 and CDR2 (germline): SGHDN, FVKESK. The germline V and J ends were trimmed by 4 bases and 5 bases, with 13 bases remaining between them. CDR3 sequence: CASSLRTEIDTQYF. The CDR3 bases are TGTGCCAGCAGCCTCCGGACAGAGATAGATACGCAGTATTTT.

This clone was found a few times. The V call is TRBV7-2, the J call TRBJ2-3; tentatively, D is TRBD2 (6 bases). Germline lookup yields CDR1 SGHTA and CDR2 FQGNSA. The CDR3 is 16 residues long. The V and J ends lost 5 bases and 0 bases respectively, with 15 bases between them. The CDR3 region is CASSPTSRTSTDTQYF. In DNA, the CDR3 is TGTGCCAGCAGCCCTACTAGCAGAACTAGCACAGATACGCAGTATTTT.

CDR3 nucleotides: TGTGCCAGTACCTCAACCGGGACGGGGAACTATGGCTACACCTTC. As protein: CASTSTGTGNYGYTF. The chain uses TRBV19 and TRBJ1-2; D is perhaps TRBD1 (5 bases). V was pared by 7 bases and J by 2 bases, with 17 bases between. Germline V gene lookup returns CDR1 LNHDA and CDR2 SQIVND (reference sequence). This CDR3 spans 15 amino acids.

The V call is TRBV5-1, the J call TRBJ2-1; D ambiguous. This CDR3 has 15 residues. Germline V gene data show CDR1 as SGHRS and CDR2 as YFSETQ. Trimming left V 6 bases short and J 0 bases short, with 13 bases between. The CDR3, as DNA: TGCGCCAGCACCCAAGACTCGAGCTCCTACAATGAGCAGTTCTTC. It codes for CASTQDSSSYNEQFF.

The chain recombines TRBV6-5 with TRBJ1-1; D unclear. The length of the CDR3 is 13 residues. Germline loops: CDR1 MNHEY, CDR2 SVGAGI. Trimming stripped 6 bases from V and 1 base from J, with 9 bases between. This CDR3 reads CASSLTQNTEAFF. Here the CDR3 DNA reads TGTGCCAGCAGCTTAACTCAGAACACTGAAGCTTTCTTT.

The CDR3: CASSVGGFPYNEQFF. CDR3 DNA sequence: TGTGCCAGCAGCGTTGGGGGCTTCCCCTACAATGAGCAGTTCTTC. This chain uses TRBV9 with TRBJ2-1; TRBD1 is a possible D gene (6 bases). The CDR3 runs 15 residues. V lost 2 bases and J lost 2, with 11 bases in between. In germline, CDR1 is SGDLS, CDR2 YYNGEE.

Points on this clone: Given a much more abundant clone one base away, this may be a read error. Other DNA sequences within the sample encode an identical CDR3. The chain joins TRBV5-1 to TRBJ2-1; 11 bases agree with TRBD2. After removal of 3 bases from V and 4 bases from J, the junction contained 3 bases not matched to a gene. CDR1 and CDR2 from the germline V gene are SGHRS and YFSETQ. This CDR3 region has 15 residues. The CDR3 DNA sequence: TGCGCCAGCAGCTGGGCTAGCGGGGGGTACAATGAGCAGTTCTTC. Translating it yields CASSWASGGYNEQFF. Filled out from reference TRBV5-1 and TRBJ2-1, the complete variable domain reads KAGVTQTPRYLIKTRGQQVTLSCSPISGHRSVSWYQQTPGQGLQFLFEYFSETQRNKGNFPGRFSGRQFSNSRSEMNVSTLELGDSALYLCASSWASGGYNEQFFGPGTRLTVL.

The chain combines TRBV7-2 with TRBJ1-2, with a possible D match to TRBD1 (5 bases). V lost 1 base and J 4 bases, leaving 13 bases between the germline ends. The germline V gene encodes CDR1 SGHTA and CDR2 FQGNSA. CDR3 length equals 15 residues. CDR3 nucleotides: TGTGCCAGCAGCTTAGTGGACAAGGGTTCCTATGGCTACACCTTC. It is translated as CASSLVDKGSYGYTF. The variable domain in full, completed from reference TRBV7-2 and TRBJ1-2, reads GAGVSQSPSNKVTEKGKDVELRCDPISGHTALYWYRQSLGQGLEFLIYFQGNSAPDKSGLPSDRFSAERTGGSVSTLTIQRTQQEDSAVYLCASSLVDKGSYGYTFGSGTRLTVV.

This chain uses TRBV6-1 with TRBJ2-3; perhaps TRBD1 as D (5 bases). Trimming stripped 3 bases from V and 2 bases from J, with 6 bases between. The CDR3 contains 13 residues. Germline CDR1 reads MNHNS; CDR2 reads SASEGT. The CDR3, as DNA: TGTGCCAGCAGTGAGACAGCCACAGATACGCAGTATTTT. It specifies CASSETATDTQYF.

The CDR3 bases are TGTGCCAGCATTAGGACAGGGAGAAACACTGAAGCTTTCTTT. It specifies CASIRTGRNTEAFF. The chain links TRBV2 to TRBJ1-1; TRBD1 matches 8 bases. There are 14 residues in the CDR3. In germline, CDR1 is SNHLY, CDR2 FYNNEI. V lost 7 bases to trimming and J lost 2 bases; unmatched junction nucleotides: 6. The full variable domain, completed using reference TRBV2 and TRBJ1-1, is EPEVTQTPSHQVTQMGQEVILRCVPISNHLYFYWYRQILGQKVEFLVSFYNNEISEKSEIFDDQFSVERPDGSNFTLKIRSTKLEDSAMYFCASIRTGRNTEAFFGQGTRLTVV.

The V call is TRBV14, the J call TRBJ1-2, with 7 bases identical to TRBD1. With V trimmed by 4 bases and J by 4 bases, 6 bases remained unmatched. Germline CDR1 reads SGHDN; CDR2 reads FVKESK. This CDR3 has 14 residues. CDR3 sequence reads: CASSPGQAFYGYTF. CDR3 nucleotide sequence: TGTGCCAGCAGCCCCGGACAGGCTTTCTATGGCTACACCTTC.

CDR3 DNA: TGTGCCAGCAGTTACTCTGAAAATCAGCTGTCGGCTTTCTTT. Residues: CASSYSENQLSAFF. The J gene is TRBJ1-1, the V gene TRBV6-6, with D uncertain. Trimming removed 0 bases at V and 11 bases at J, with 16 bases between. The CDR3 has 14 residues. Germline V gene sequence: CDR1 MNHNY, CDR2 SVGAGI (reference sequence).